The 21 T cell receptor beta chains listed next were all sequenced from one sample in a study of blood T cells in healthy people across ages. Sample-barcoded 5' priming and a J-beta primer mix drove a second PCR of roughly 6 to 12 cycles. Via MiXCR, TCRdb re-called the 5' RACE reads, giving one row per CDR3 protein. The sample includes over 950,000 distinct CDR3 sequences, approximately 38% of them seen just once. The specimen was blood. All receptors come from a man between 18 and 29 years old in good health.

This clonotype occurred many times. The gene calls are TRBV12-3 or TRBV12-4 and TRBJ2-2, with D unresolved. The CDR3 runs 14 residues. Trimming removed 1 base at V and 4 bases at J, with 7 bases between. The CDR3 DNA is TGTGCCAGCAGTTTAGGGGGAAGCACCGGGGAGCTGTTTTTT. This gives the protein CASSLGGSTGELFF.

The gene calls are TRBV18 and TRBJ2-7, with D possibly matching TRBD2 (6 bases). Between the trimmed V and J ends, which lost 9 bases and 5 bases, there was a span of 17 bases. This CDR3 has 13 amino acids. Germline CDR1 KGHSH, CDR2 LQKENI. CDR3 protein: CASRGSGYHEQYF. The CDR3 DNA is TGTGCCAGTCGGGGGTCCGGGTACCACGAGCAGTACTTC.

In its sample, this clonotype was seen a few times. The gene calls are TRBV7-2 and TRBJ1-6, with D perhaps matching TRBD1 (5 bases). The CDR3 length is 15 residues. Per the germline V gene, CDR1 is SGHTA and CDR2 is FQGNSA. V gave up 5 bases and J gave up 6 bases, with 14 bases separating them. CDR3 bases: TGTGCCAGCAGCCCCACACAGGTGTCTAATTCACCCCTCCACTTT. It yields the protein CASSPTQVSNSPLHF. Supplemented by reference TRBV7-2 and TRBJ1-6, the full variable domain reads GAGVSQSPSNKVTEKGKDVELRCDPISGHTALYWYRQSLGQGLEFLIYFQGNSAPDKSGLPSDRFSAERTGGSVSTLTIQRTQQEDSAVYLCASSPTQVSNSPLHFGNGTRLTVT.

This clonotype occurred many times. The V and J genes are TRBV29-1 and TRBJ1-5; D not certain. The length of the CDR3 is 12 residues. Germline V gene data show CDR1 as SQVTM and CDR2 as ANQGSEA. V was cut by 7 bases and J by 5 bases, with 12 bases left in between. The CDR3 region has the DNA TGCAGCGAGTCTCACCTAGATCAGCCCCAGCATTTT. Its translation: CSESHLDQPQHF. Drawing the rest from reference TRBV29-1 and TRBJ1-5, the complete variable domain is SAVISQKPSRDICQRGTSLTIQCQVDSQVTMMFWYRQQPGQSLTLIATANQGSEATYESGFVIDKFPISRPNLTFSTLTVSNMSPEDSSIYLCSESHLDQPQHFGDGTRLSIL.

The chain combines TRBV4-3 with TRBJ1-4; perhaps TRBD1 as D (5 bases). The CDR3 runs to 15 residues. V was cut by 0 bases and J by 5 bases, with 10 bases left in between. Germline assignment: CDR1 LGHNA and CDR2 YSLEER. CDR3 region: CASSQEYRLNEKLFF. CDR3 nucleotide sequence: TGCGCCAGCAGCCAAGAGTACAGGCTGAATGAAAAACTGTTTTTT.

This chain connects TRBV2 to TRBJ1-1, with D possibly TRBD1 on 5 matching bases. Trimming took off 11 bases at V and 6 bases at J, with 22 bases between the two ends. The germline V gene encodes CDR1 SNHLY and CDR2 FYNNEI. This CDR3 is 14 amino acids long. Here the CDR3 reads CARSSGPRVAEAFF. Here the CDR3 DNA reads TGTGCCCGTAGCTCGGGACCAAGAGTCGCTGAAGCTTTCTTT.

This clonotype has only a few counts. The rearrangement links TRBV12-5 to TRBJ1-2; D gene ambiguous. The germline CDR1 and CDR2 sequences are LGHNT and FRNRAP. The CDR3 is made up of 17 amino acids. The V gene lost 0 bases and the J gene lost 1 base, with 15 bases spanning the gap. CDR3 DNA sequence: TGTGCTAGTGGTTTGGTAACGGGCGGCGACCTTAACTATGGCTACACCTTC. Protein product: CASGLVTGGDLNYGYTF. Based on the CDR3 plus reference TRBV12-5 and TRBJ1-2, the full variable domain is DARVTQTPRHKVTEMGQEVTMRCQPILGHNTVFWYRQTMMQGLELLAYFRNRAPLDDSGMPKDRFSAEMPDATLATLKIQPSEPRDSAVYFCASGLVTGGDLNYGYTFGSGTRLTVV.

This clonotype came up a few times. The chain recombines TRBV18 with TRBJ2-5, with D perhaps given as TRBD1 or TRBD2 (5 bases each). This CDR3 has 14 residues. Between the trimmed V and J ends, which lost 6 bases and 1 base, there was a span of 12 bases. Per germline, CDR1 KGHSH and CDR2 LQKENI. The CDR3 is CASSEGRIQETQYF. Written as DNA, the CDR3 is TGTGCCAGCTCCGAGGGACGTATCCAAGAGACCCAGTACTTC.

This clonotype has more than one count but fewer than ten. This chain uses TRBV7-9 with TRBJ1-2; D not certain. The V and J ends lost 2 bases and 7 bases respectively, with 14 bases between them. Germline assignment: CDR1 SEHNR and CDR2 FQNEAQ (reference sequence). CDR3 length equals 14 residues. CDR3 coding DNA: TGTGCCAGCAGCTTACCCTCCTCGGGAGGTGGCTACACCTTC. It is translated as CASSLPSSGGGYTF.

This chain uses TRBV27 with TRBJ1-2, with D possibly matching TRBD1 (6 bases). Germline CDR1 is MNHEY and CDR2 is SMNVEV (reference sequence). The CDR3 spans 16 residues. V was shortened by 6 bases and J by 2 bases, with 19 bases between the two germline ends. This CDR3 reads CASRRLGAGDNYGYTF. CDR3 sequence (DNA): TGTGCCAGCAGAAGACTGGGGGCAGGGGACAACTATGGCTACACCTTC.

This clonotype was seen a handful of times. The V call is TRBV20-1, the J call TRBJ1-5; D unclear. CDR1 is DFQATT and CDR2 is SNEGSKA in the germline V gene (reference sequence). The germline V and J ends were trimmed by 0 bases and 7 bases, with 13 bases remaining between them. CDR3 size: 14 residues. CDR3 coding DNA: TGCAGTGCTAGAGATCGTATGCCAGGCCAGCCCCAGCATTTT. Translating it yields CSARDRMPGQPQHF.

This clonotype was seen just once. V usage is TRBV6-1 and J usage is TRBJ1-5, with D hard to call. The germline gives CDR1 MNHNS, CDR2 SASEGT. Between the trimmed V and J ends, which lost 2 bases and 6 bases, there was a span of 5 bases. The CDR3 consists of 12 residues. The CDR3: CASSEMVQPQHF. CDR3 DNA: TGTGCCAGCAGTGAAATGGTTCAGCCCCAGCATTTT.

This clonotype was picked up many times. The CDR3 DNA is TGCAGTGCCCCGGGACAGGGGAACTACGAGCAGTACTTC. Translating it yields CSAPGQGNYEQYF. The chain combines TRBV20-1 with TRBJ2-7; TRBD1 matches 10 bases. The CDR3 totals 13 residues. V was clipped by 6 bases and J by 3 bases; unmatched bases: 5. Germline V gene lookup returns CDR1 DFQATT and CDR2 SNEGSKA (reference sequence).

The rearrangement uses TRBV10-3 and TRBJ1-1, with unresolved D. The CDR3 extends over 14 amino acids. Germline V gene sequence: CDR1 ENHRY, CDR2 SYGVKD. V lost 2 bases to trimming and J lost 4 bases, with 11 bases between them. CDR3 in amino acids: CAISEVGSCTEAFF. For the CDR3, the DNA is TGTGCCATCAGTGAGGTCGGCAGCTGCACTGAAGCTTTCTTT.

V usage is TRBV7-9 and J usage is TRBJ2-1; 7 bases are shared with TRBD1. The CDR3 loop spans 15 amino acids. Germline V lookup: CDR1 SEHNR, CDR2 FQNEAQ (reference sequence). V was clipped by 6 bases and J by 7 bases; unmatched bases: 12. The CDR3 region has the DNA TGTGCCAGCAGGACAGGGCCGTCGGGTTTTAATGAGCAGTTCTTC. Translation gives CASRTGPSGFNEQFF.

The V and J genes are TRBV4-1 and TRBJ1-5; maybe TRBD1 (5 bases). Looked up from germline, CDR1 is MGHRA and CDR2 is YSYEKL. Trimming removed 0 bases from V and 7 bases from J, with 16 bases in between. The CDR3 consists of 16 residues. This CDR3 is CASSQDVGREGQPQHF. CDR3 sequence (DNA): TGCGCCAGCAGCCAAGATGTCGGCAGGGAAGGACAGCCCCAGCATTTT.

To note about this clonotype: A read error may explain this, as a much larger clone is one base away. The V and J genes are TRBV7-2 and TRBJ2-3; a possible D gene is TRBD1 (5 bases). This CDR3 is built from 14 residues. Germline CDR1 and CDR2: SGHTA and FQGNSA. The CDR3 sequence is CASSLQVRTGTQYF. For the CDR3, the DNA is TGTGCCAGCAGCTTACAGGTTCGCACAGGTACGCAGTATTTT.

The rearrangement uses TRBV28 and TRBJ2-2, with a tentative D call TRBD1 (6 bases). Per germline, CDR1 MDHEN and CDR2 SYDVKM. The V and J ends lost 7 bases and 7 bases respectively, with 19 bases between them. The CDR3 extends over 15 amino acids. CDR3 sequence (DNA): TGTGCCAGCACCATGAGGGGGTCAGGGAACGGGGAGCTGTTTTTT. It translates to CASTMRGSGNGELFF.

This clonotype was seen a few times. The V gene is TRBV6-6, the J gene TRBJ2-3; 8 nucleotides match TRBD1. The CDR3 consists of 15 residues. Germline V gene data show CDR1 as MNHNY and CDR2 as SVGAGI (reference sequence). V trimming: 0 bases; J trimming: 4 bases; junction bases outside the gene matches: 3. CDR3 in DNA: TGTGCCAGCAGTTACTCGGACAGGGTCGCAGATACGCAGTATTTT. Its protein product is CASSYSDRVADTQYF.

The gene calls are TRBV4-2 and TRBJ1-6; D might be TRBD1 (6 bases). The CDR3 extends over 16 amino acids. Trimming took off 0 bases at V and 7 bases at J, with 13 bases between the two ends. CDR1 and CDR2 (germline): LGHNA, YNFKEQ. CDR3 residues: CASSQDEDSRNSPLHF. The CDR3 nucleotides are TGTGCCAGCAGCCAAGATGAGGACAGTAGGAATTCACCCCTCCACTTT.

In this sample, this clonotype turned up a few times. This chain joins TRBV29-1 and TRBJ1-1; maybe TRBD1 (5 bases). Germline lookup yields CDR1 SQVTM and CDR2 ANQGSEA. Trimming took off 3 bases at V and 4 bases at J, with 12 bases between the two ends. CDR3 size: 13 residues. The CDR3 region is CSVDGAAGTEAFF. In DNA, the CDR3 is TGCAGCGTTGATGGGGCAGCAGGCACTGAAGCTTTCTTT.